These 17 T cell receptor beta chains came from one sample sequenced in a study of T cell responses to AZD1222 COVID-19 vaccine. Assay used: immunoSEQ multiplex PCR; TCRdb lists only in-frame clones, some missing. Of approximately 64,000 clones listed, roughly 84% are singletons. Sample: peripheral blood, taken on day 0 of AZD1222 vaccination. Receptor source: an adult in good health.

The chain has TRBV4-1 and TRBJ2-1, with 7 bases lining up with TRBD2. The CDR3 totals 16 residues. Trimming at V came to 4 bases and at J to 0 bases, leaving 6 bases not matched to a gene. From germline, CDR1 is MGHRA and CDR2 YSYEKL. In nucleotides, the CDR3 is TGCGCCAGCAGCCCCGGGCGGGGGTACTCCTACAATGAGCAGTTCTTC. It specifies CASSPGRGYSYNEQFF.

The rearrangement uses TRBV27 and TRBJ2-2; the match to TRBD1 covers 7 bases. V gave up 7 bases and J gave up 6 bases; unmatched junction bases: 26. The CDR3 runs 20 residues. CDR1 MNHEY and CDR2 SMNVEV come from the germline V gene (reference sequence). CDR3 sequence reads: CASIQRGQLRISVDPGELFF. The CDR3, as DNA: TGTGCCAGCATTCAACGGGGACAGCTCCGGATATCGGTAGATCCCGGGGAGCTGTTTTTT.

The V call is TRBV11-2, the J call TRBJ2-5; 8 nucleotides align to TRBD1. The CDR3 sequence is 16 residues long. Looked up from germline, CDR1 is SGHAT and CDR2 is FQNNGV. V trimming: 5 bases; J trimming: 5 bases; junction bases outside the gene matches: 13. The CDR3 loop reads CASSVLTGVSGETQYF. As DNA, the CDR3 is TGTGCCAGCAGCGTACTGACAGGGGTGTCGGGGGAGACCCAGTACTTC.

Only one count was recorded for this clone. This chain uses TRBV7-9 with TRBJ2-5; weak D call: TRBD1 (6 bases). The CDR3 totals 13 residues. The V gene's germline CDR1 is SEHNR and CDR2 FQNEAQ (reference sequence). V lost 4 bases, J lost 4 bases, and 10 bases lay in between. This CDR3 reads CASSYRVGETQYF. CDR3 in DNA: TGTGCCAGCAGCTACAGGGTGGGAGAGACCCAGTACTTC. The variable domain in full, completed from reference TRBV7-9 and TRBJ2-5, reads DTGVSQNPRHKITKRGQNVTFRCDPISEHNRLYWYRQTLGQGPEFLTYFQNEAQLEKSRLLSDRFSAERPKGSFSTLEIQRTEQGDSAMYLCASSYRVGETQYFGPGTRLLVL.

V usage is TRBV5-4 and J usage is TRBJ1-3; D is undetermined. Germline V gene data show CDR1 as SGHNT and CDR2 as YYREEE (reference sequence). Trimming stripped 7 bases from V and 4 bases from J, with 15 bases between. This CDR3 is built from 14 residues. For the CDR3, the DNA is TGTGCCAGCGGCCCAGGTCTTTCGGGAAACACCATATATTTT. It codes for CASGPGLSGNTIYF. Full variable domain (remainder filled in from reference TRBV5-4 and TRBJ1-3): ETGVTQSPTHLIKTRGQQVTLRCSSQSGHNTVSWYQQALGQGPQFIFQYYREEENGRGNFPPRFSGLQFPNYSSELNVNALELDDSALYLCASGPGLSGNTIYFGEGSWLTVV.

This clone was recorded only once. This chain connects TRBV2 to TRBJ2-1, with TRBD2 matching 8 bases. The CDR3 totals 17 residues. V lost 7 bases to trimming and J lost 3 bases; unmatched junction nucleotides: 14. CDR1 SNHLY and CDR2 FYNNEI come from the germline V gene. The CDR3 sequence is CASTGRGALTNYNEQFF. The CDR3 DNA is TGTGCCAGCACGGGGCGGGGGGCCCTAACCAACTACAATGAGCAGTTCTTC.

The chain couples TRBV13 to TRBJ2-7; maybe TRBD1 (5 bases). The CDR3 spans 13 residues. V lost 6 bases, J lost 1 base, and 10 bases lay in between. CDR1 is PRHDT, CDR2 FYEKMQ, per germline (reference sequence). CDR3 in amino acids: CASSPQGSYEQYF. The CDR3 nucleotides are TGTGCCAGCAGTCCTCAGGGATCCTACGAGCAGTACTTC. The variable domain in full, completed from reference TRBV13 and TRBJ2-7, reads AAGVIQSPRHLIKEKRETATLKCYPIPRHDTVYWYQQGPGQDPQFLISFYEKMQSDKGSIPDRFSAQQFSDYHSELNMSSLELGDSALYFCASSPQGSYEQYFGPGTRLTVT.

The CDR3 loop reads CATSDFGRGRGQPQHF. The CDR3 DNA follows: TGTGCCACCAGTGATTTCGGCAGGGGCAGAGGTCAGCCCCAGCATTTT. This chain joins TRBV24-1 and TRBJ1-5; TRBD1 might be the D (6 bases). V was shortened by 1 base and J by 6 bases, with 15 bases between the two germline ends. The CDR3 runs to 16 residues. Per the germline V gene, CDR1 is KGHDR and CDR2 is SFDVKD.

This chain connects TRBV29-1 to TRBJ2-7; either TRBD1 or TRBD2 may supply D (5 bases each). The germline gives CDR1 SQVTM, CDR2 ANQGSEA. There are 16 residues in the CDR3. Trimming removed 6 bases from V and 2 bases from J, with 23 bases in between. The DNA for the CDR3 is TGCAGCGTAGAAAAAGTTGGGACGACAGTTACCTACGAGCAGTACTTC. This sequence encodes CSVEKVGTTVTYEQYF.

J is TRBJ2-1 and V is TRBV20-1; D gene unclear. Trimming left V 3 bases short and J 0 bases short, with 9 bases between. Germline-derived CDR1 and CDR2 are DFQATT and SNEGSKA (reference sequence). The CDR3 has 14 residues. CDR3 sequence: CSASATSSYNEQFF. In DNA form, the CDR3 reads TGCAGTGCTAGTGCGACGAGCTCCTACAATGAGCAGTTCTTC.

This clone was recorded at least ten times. In DNA form, the CDR3 reads TGTGCCATCAGTGAGAGAACGGCGAGCTCCTATAATTCACCCCTCCACTTT. This translates into CAISERTASSYNSPLHF. The rearrangement uses TRBV10-3 and TRBJ1-6, with D unclear. The V gene lost 2 bases and the J gene lost 0 bases, with 11 bases spanning the gap. From germline, CDR1 is ENHRY and CDR2 SYGVKD. The CDR3 spans 17 residues.

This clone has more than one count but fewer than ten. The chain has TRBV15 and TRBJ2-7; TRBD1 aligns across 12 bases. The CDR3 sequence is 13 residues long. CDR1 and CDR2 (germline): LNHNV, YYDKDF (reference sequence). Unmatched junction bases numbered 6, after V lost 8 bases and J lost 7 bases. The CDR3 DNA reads TGTGCCACCGGGGGGACAGGGGGCAGGGAGCAGTACTTC. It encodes CATGGTGGREQYF.

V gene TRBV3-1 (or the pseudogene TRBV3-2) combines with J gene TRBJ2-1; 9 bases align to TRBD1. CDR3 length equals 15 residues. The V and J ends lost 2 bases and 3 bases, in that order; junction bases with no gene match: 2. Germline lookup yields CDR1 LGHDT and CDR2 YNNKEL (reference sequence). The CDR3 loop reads CASSQPGQGYNEQFF. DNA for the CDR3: TGTGCCAGCAGCCAACCGGGACAGGGCTACAATGAGCAGTTCTTC.

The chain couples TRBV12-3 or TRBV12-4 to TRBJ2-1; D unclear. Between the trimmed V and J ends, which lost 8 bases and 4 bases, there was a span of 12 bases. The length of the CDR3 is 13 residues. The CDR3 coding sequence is TGTGCCAGCCTGGCGGCGGAATACAATGAGCAGTTCTTC. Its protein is CASLAAEYNEQFF.

CDR3 nucleotides: TGTGCCAGCAGCTTAATCCCAGGGGCCTACAATGAGCAGTTCTTC. It encodes CASSLIPGAYNEQFF. V usage is TRBV11-3 and J usage is TRBJ2-1; TRBD1 is a possible D gene (6 bases). V was pared by 2 bases and J by 2 bases, with 10 bases between. The CDR3 has 15 amino acids. Germline values: CDR1 SGHNT, CDR2 YENEEA.

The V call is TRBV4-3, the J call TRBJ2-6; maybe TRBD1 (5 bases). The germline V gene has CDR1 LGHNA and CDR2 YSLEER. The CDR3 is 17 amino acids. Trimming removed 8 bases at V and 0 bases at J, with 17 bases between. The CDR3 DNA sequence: TGCGCCAGCGGTAGGGGTGGGTCCTACTCTGGGGCCAACGTCCTGACTTTC. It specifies CASGRGGSYSGANVLTF.

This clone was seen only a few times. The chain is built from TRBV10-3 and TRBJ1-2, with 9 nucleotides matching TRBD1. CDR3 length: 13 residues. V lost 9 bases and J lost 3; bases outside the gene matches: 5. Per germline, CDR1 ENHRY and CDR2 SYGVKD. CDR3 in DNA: TGTGCCATACAGGGGGCTGCGGACTATGGCTACACCTTC. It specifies CAIQGAADYGYTF.